The entry below gives a single T cell receptor beta chain sequence along with its context. Measured with immunoSEQ multiplex PCR; TCRdb has only the in-frame clones, and not every one. Of roughly 130,000 clones in the sample, roughly 84% were seen once. J was trimmed by 2 bases and V by 6 bases; bases with no gene match: 8. Looked up from germline, CDR1 is GTSNPN and CDR2 is SVGIG (reference sequence). CDR3 length: 15 amino acids. The sample belongs to a study of blood T cell repertoires in COVID-19. Living in 20 to 30 US areas, the participants were between about 18 and 95 years of age. Specimen: PBMCs or T cells enriched from blood (not recorded which). The genes are TRBV30 and TRBJ2-7; TRBD2 matches at 12 bases. This TCR was recovered from a middle-aged man with acute COVID-19. The CDR3 sequence: CACRRTSGDPYEQYF. The CDR3 region has the DNA TGTGCCTGCCGTCGGACTAGCGGGGATCCCTACGAGCAGTACTTC.